Detailed here is one TCR beta chain. Its matching antigen is unknown. The culture ran for 10 to 11 days, and then CD4+ T cells were isolated. Participants completed two doses of the BNT162b2 or mRNA-1273 vaccine. These data originate in a study of vaccination effects on CD4 cells after COVID-19. Findings of the study overall: Nearly all vaccine-induced clones in healthy recipients recognized only SARS-CoV-2.

The assay was immunoSEQ multiplex PCR, and TCRdb's table has in-frame clones only and misses some. The table has about 73,000 clones, around 70% seen once. This sequence was found in a human donor who received a COVID-19 vaccine. The source was CD4+ T cells from PBMCs cultured without peptide, collected after COVID-19 vaccination.

The CDR3 spells CASSQGGAGEAFF. CDR3 sequence (DNA): TGTGCCAGCAGCCAAGGAGGGGCGGGGGAAGCTTTCTTT. The J gene is TRBJ1-1, the V gene TRBV3-1 (or the pseudogene TRBV3-2), with D possibly TRBD1 on 5 matching bases. Germline CDR1 and CDR2: LGHDT and YNNKEL (reference sequence). V lost 1 base and J lost 8, with 11 bases in between. This CDR3 has 13 residues.